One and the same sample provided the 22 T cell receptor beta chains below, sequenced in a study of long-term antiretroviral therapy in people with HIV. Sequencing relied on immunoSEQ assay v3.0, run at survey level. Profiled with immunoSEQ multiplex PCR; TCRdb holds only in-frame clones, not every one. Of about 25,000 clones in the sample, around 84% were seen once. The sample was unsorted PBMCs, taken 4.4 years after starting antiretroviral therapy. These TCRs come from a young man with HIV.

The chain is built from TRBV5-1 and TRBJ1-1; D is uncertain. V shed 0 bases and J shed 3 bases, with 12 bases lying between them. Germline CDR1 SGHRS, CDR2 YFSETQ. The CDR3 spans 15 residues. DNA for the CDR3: TGCGCCAGCAGCTTGGCCCCGACCGGGGACACTGAAGCTTTCTTT. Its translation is CASSLAPTGDTEAFF.

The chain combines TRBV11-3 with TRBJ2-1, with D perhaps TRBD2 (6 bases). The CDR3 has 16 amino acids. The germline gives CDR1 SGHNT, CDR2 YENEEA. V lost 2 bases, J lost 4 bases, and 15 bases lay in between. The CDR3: CASSLRSLAPYNEQFF. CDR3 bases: TGTGCCAGCAGCTTACGGAGCCTAGCGCCTTACAATGAGCAGTTCTTC.

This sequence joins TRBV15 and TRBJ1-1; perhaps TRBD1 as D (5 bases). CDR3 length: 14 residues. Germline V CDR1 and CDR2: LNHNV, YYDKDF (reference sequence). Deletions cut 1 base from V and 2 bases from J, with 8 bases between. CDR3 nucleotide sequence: TGTGCCACCAGCAGAGTACGGGGCAACACTGAAGCTTTCTTT. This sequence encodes CATSRVRGNTEAFF. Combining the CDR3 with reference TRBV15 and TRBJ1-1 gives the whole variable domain DAMVIQNPRYQVTQFGKPVTLSCSQTLNHNVMYWYQQKSSQAPKLLFHYYDKDFNNEADTPDNFQSRRPNTSFCFLDIRSPGLGDTAMYLCATSRVRGNTEAFFGQGTRLTVV.

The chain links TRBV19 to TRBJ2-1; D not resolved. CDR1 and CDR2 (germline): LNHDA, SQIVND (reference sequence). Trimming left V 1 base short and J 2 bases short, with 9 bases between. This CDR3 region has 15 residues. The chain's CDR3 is CASSIGTLPYNEQFF. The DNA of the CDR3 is TGTGCCAGTAGTATAGGTACCCTACCCTACAATGAGCAGTTCTTC.

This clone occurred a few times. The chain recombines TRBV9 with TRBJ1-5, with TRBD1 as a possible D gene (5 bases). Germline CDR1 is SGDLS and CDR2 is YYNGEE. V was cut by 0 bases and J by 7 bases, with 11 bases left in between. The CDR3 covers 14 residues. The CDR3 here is CASSVEPWGQPQHF. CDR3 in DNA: TGTGCCAGCAGCGTAGAACCCTGGGGGCAGCCCCAGCATTTT.

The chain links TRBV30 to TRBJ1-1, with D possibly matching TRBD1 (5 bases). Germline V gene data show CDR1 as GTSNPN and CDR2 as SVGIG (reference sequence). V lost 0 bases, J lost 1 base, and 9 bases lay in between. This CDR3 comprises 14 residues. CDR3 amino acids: CAWSVRDRNTEAFF. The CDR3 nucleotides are TGTGCCTGGAGTGTCCGAGACAGGAACACTGAAGCTTTCTTT.

The DNA of the CDR3 is TGTGCCAGCGTGGTTAAAGGGGCGCAGTATTTT. Translation: CASVVKGAQYF. V is TRBV6-6 and J is TRBJ2-3; D may be TRBD1 (5 bases). This CDR3 is built from 11 residues. The germline V gene encodes CDR1 MNHNY and CDR2 SVGAGI (reference sequence). The V end was cut by 8 bases, the J end by 10 bases, with 13 bases between.

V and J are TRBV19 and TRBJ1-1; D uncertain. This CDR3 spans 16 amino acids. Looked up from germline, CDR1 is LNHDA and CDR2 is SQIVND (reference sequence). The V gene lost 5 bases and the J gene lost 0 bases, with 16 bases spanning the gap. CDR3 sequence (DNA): TGTGCCAGTAGTCTTACCCCGACGTACATGAACACTGAAGCTTTCTTT. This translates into CASSLTPTYMNTEAFF.

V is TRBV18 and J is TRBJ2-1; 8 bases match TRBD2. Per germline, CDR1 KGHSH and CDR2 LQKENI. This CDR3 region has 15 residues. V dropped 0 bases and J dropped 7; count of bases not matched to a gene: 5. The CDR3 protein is CASSPPPGRVNEQFF. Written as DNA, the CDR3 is TGTGCCAGCTCACCACCCCCCGGGAGGGTGAATGAGCAGTTCTTC.

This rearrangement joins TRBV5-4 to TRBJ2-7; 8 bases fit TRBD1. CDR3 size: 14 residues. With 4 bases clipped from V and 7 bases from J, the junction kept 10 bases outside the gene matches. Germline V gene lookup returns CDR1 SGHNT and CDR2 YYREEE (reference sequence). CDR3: CASSPPGQVEEQYF. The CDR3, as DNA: TGTGCCAGCAGCCCGCCGGGACAGGTGGAAGAGCAGTACTTC.

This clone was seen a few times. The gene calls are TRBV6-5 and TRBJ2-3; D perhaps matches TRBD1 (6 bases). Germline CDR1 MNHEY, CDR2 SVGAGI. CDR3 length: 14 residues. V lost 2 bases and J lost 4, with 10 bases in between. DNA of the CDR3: TGTGCCAGCAGTTACACCAGGGGTCCAGATACGCAGTATTTT. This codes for CASSYTRGPDTQYF.

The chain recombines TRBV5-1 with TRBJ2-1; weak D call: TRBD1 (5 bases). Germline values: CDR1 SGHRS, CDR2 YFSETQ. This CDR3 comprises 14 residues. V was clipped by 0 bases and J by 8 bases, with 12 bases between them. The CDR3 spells CASSLAPGRHEQFF. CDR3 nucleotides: TGCGCCAGCAGCTTGGCTCCAGGGCGGCATGAGCAGTTCTTC.

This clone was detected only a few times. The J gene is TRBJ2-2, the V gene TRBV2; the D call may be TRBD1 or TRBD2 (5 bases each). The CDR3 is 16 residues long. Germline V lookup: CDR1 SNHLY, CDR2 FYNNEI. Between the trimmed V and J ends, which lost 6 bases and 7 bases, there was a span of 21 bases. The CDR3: CASSLAGGLRGGELFF. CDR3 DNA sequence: TGTGCCAGCAGCCTAGCCGGAGGTTTGAGGGGCGGGGAGCTGTTTTTT.

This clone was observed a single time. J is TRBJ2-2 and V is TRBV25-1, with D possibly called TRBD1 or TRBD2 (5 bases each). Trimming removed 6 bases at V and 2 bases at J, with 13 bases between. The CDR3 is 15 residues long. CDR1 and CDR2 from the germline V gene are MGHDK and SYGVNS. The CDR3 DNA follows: TGTGCCAGCAGCCAGGGAGAGGTAAACACCGGGGAGCTGTTTTTT. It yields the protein CASSQGEVNTGELFF. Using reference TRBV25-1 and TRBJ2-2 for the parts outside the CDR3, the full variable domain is EADIYQTPRYLVIGTGKKITLECSQTMGHDKMYWYQQDPGMELHLIHYSYGVNSTEKGDLSSESTVSRIRTEHFPLTLESARPSHTSQYLCASSQGEVNTGELFFGEGSRLTVL.

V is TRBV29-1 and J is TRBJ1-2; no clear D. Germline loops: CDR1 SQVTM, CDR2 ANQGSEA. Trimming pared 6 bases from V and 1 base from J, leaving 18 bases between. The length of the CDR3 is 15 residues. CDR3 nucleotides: TGCAGCGTCGCAATACTCAGAGCGGGTAACTATGGCTACACCTTC. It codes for CSVAILRAGNYGYTF.

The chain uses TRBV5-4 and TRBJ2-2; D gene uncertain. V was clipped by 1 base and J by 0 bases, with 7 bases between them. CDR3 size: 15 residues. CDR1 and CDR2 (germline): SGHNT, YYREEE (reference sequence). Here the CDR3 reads CASSLKGSNTGELFF. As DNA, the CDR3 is TGTGCCAGCAGCTTGAAGGGCTCGAACACCGGGGAGCTGTTTTTT.

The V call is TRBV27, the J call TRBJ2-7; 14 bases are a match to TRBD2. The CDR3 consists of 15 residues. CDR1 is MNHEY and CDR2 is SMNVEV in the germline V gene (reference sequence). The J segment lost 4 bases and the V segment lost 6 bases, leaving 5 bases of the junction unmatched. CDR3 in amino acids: CASRAGTSGSYEQYF. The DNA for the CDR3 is TGTGCCAGCAGGGCAGGGACTAGCGGGAGTTACGAGCAGTACTTC.

The CDR3 loop is CASSPTPRGQETQYF. The CDR3 nucleotides are TGCGCCAGCAGCCCGACCCCCAGAGGGCAAGAGACCCAGTACTTC. V is TRBV5-1 and J is TRBJ2-5, with D perhaps matching TRBD2 (5 bases). This CDR3 comprises 15 residues. Per germline, CDR1 SGHRS and CDR2 YFSETQ. Trimming pared 4 bases from V and 2 bases from J, leaving 15 bases between.

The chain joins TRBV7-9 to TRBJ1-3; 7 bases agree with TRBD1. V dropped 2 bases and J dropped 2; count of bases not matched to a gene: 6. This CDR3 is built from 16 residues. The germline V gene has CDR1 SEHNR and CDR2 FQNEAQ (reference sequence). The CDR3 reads CASSLRGPETGNTIYF. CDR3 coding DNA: TGTGCCAGCAGCTTAAGGGGGCCGGAAACTGGAAACACCATATATTTT.

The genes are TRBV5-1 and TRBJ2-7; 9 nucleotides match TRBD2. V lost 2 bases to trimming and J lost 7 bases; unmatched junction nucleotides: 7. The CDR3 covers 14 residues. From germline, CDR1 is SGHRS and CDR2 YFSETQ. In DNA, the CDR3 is TGCGCCAGCAGCTTCGGCGGGGGGGCGGGTGAGCAGTACTTC. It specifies CASSFGGGAGEQYF.

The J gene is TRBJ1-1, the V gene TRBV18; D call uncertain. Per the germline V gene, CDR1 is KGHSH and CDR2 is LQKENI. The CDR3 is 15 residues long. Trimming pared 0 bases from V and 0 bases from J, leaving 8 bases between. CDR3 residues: CASSPPEDLNTEAFF. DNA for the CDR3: TGTGCCAGCTCACCACCCGAGGACCTGAACACTGAAGCTTTCTTT.

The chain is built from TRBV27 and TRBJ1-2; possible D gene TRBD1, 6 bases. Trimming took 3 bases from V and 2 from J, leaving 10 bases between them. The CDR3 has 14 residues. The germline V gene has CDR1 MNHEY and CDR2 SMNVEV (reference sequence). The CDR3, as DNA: TGTGCCAGCAGTTTTTCAGGGGACAACTATGGCTACACCTTC. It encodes CASSFSGDNYGYTF.